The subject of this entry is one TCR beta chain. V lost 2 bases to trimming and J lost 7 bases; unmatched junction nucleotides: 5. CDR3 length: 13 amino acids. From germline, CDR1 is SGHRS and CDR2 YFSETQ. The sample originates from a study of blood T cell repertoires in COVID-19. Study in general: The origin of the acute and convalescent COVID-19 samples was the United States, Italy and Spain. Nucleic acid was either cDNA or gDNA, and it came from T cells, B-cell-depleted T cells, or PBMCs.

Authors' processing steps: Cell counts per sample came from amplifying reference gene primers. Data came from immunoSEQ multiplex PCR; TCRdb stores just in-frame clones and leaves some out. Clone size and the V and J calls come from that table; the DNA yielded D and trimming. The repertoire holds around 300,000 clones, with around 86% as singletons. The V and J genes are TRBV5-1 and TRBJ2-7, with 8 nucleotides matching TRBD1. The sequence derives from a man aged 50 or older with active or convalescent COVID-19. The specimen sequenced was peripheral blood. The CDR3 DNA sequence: TGCGCCAGCAGCTTAGGACAGGGTGGTGAGCAGTACTTC. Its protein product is CASSLGQGGEQYF.